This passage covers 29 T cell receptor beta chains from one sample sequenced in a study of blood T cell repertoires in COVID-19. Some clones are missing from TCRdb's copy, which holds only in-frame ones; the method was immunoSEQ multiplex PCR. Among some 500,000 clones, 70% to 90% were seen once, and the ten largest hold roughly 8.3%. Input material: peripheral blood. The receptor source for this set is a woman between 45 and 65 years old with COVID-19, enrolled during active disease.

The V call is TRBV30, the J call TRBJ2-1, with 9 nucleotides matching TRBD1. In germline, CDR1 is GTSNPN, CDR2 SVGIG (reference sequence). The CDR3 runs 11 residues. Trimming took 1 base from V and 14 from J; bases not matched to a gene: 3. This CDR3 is CAWSGGDREFF. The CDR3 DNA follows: TGTGCCTGGAGTGGGGGGGACAGGGAGTTCTTC.

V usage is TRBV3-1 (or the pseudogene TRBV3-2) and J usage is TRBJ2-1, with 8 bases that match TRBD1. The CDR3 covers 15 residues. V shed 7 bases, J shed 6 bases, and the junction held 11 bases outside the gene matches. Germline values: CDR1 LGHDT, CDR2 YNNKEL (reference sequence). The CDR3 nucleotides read TGTGCCAGCACTCTCATGCCCACAGGGGGCAATGAGCAGTTCTTC. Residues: CASTLMPTGGNEQFF.

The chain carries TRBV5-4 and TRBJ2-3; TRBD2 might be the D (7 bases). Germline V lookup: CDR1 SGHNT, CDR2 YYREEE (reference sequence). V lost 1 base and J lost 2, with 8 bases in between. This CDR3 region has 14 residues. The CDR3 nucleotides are TGTGCCAGCAGCTTGCGGGGGGCCACAGATACGCAGTATTTT. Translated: CASSLRGATDTQYF.

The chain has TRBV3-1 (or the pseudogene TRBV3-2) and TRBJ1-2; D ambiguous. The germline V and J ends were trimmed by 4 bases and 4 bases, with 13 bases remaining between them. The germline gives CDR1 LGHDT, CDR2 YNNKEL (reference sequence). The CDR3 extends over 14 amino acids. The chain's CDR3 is CASSPMATSYGYTF. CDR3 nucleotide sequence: TGTGCCAGCAGCCCAATGGCCACTAGCTATGGCTACACCTTC.

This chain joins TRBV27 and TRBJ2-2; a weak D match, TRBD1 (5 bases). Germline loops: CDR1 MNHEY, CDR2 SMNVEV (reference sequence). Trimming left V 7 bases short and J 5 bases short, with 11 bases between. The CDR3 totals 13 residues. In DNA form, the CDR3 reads TGTGCCAGCACCTCTCAGGGAACCGGGGAGCTGTTTTTT. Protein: CASTSQGTGELFF.

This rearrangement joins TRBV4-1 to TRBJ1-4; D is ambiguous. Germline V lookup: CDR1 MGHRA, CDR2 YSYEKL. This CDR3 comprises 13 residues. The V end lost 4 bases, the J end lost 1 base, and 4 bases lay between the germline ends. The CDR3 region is CASSPRTNEKLFF. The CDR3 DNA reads TGCGCCAGCAGCCCCCGAACTAATGAAAAACTGTTTTTT.

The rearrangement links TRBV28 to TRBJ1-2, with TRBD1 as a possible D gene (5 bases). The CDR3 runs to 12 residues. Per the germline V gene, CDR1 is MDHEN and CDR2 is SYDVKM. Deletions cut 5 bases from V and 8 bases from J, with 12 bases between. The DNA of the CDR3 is TGTGCCAGCAGTCCTCCGTGGGGCGGCTACACCTTC. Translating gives CASSPPWGGYTF.

CDR3 coding DNA: TGTGCCAGCAGTTGGACAGGGAACACTGAAGCTTTCTTT. It codes for CASSWTGNTEAFF. The chain joins TRBV27 to TRBJ1-1, with 7 bases that match TRBD1. The V segment lost 4 bases and the J segment 1 base; nucleotides outside the gene matches: 0. Germline V gene data show CDR1 as MNHEY and CDR2 as SMNVEV (reference sequence). The CDR3 runs 13 residues.

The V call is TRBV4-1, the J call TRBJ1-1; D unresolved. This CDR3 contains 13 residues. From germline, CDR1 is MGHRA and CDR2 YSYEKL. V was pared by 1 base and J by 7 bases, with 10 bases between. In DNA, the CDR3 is TGCGCCAGCAGCCAAGCTCTTACGGTTGAAGCTTTCTTT. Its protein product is CASSQALTVEAFF.

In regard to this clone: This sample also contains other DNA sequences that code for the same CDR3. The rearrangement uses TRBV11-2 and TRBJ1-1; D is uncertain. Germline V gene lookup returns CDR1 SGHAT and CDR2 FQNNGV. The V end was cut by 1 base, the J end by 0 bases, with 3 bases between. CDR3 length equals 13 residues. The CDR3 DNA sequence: TGTGCCAGCAGCTTAGCCTTGAACACTGAAGCTTTCTTT. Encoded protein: CASSLALNTEAFF.

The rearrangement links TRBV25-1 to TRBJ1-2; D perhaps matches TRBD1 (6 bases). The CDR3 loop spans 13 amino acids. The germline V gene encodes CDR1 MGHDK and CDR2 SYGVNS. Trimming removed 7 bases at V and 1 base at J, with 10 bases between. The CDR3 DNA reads TGTGCCAGCACCACAGGGATTAACTATGGCTACACCTTC. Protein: CASTTGINYGYTF.

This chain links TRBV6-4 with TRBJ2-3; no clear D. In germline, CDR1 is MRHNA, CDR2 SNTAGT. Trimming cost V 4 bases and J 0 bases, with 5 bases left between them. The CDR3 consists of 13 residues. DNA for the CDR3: TGTGCCAGCAGTGCGACTAGCACAGATACGCAGTATTTT. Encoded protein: CASSATSTDTQYF.

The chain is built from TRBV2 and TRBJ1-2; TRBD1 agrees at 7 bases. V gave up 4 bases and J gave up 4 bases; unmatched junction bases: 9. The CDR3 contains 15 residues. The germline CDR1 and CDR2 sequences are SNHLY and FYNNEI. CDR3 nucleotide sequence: TGTGCCAGCAGTGGACCGGGACAGAGCATCTATGGCTACACCTTC. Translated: CASSGPGQSIYGYTF. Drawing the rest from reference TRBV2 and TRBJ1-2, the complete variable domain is EPEVTQTPSHQVTQMGQEVILRCVPISNHLYFYWYRQILGQKVEFLVSFYNNEISEKSEIFDDQFSVERPDGSNFTLKIRSTKLEDSAMYFCASSGPGQSIYGYTFGSGTRLTVV.

The chain's CDR3 is CASSPGYENTEAFF. CDR3 coding DNA: TGTGCCAGCAGTCCCGGGTATGAGAACACTGAAGCTTTCTTT. This chain joins TRBV6-5 and TRBJ1-1; no definite D call. The CDR3 totals 14 residues. V was cut by 5 bases and J by 1 base, with 11 bases left in between. Germline values: CDR1 MNHEY, CDR2 SVGAGI.

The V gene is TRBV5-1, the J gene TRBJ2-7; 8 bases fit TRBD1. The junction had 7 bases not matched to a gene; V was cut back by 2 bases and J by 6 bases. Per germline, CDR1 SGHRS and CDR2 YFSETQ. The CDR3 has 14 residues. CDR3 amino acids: CASSLGQGKGEQYF. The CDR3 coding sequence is TGCGCCAGCAGCTTAGGACAGGGAAAGGGCGAGCAGTACTTC.

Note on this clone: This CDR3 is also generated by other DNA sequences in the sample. CDR3 protein: CASRGGTGGANSPLHF. CDR3 bases: TGTGCCAGCAGGGGTGGGACAGGGGGCGCGAATTCACCCCTCCACTTT. V is TRBV2 and J is TRBJ1-6; 12 nucleotides line up with TRBD1. V was clipped by 6 bases and J by 7 bases; unmatched bases: 7. The CDR3 extends over 16 amino acids. Germline CDR1 SNHLY, CDR2 FYNNEI.

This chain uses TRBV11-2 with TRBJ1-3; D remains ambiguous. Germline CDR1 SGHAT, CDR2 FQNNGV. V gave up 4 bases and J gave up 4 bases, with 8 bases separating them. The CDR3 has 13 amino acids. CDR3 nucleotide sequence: TGTGCCAGCAGCTCGCGTGAAGGAAACACCATATATTTT. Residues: CASSSREGNTIYF.

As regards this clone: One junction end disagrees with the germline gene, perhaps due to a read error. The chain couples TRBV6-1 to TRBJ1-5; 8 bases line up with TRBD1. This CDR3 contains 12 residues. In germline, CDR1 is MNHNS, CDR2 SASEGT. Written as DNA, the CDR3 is TGTGCCAGCAGTGAAGCGGGGACAGGAGGAGGTTTT. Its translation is CASSEAGTGGGF.

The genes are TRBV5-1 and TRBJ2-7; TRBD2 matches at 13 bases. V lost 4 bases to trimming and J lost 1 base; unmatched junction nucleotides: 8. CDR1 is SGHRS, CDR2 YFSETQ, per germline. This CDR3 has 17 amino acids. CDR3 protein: CASSPVTSGGPSYEQYF. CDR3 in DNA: TGCGCCAGCAGCCCCGTGACTAGCGGGGGGCCGTCCTACGAGCAGTACTTC.

This CDR3 reads CASSEGFSGISEITF. The CDR3 DNA sequence: TGTGCCAGCAGTGAAGGTTTTTCTGGCATCTCGGAGATTACCTTC. The chain carries TRBV2 and TRBJ1-2; D is unclear. Trimming stripped 1 base from V and 14 bases from J, with 23 bases between. The CDR3 extends over 15 amino acids. From germline, CDR1 is SNHLY and CDR2 FYNNEI.

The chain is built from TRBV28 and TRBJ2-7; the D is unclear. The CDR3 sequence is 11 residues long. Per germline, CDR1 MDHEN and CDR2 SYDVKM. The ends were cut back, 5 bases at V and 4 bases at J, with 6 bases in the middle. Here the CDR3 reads CASSVGYEQYF. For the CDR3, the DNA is TGTGCCAGCAGTGTCGGGTACGAGCAGTACTTC.

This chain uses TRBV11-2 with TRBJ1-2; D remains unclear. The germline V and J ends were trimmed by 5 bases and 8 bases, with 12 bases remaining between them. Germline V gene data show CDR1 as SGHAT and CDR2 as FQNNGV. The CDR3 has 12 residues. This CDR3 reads CASSPDPGGYTF. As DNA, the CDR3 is TGTGCCAGCAGCCCCGATCCTGGCGGCTACACCTTC.

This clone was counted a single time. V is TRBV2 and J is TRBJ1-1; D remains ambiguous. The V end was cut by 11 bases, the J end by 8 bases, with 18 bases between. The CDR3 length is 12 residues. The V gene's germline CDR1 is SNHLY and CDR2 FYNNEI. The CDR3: CAARFPAREAFF. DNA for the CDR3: TGTGCCGCCAGATTTCCCGCCAGGGAAGCTTTCTTT.

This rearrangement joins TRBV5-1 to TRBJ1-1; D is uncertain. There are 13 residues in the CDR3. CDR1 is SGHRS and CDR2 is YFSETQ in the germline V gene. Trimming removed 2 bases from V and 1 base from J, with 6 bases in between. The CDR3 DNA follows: TGCGCCAGCAGCTTTACAAGGAACACTGAAGCTTTCTTT. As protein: CASSFTRNTEAFF. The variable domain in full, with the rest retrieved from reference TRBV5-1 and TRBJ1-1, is KAGVTQTPRYLIKTRGQQVTLSCSPISGHRSVSWYQQTPGQGLQFLFEYFSETQRNKGNFPGRFSGRQFSNSRSEMNVSTLELGDSALYLCASSFTRNTEAFFGQGTRLTVV.

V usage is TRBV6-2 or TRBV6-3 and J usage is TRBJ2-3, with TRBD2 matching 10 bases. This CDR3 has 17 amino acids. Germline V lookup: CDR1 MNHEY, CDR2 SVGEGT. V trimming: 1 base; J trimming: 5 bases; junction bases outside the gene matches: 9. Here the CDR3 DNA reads TGTGCCAGCAGTTACTTTAGGGCTAGCGGGGGCGGAGATACGCAGTATTTT. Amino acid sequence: CASSYFRASGGGDTQYF.

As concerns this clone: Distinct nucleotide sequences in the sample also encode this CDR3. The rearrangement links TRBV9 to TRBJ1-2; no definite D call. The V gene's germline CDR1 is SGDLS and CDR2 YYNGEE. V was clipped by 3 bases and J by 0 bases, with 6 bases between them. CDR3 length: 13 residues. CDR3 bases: TGTGCCAGCAGCGCGGGGACTAACTATGGCTACACCTTC. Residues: CASSAGTNYGYTF.

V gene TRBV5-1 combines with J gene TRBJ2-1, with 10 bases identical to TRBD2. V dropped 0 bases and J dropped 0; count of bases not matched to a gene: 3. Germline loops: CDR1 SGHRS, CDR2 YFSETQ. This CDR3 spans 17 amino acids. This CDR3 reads CASSLAQRGGSYNEQFF. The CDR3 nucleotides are TGCGCCAGCAGCTTGGCCCAGCGGGGGGGCTCCTACAATGAGCAGTTCTTC.

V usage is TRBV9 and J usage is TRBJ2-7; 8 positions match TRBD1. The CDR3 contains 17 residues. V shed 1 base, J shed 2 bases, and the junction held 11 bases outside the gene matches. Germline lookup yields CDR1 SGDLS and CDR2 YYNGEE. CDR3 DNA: TGTGCCAGCAGCGTAACCCCCGGGACAGGAAGCCCCTACGAGCAGTACTTC. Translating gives CASSVTPGTGSPYEQYF. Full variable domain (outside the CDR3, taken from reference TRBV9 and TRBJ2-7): DSGVTQTPKHLITATGQRVTLRCSPRSGDLSVYWYQQSLDQGLQFLIQYYNGEERAKGNILERFSAQQFPDLHSELNLSSLELGDSALYFCASSVTPGTGSPYEQYFGPGTRLTVT.

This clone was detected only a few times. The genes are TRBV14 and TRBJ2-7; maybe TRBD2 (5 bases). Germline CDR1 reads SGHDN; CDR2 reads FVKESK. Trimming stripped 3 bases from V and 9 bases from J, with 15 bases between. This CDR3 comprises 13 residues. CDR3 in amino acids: CASSQATFGRQYF. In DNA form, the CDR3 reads TGTGCCAGCAGCCAGGCGACCTTTGGGAGGCAGTACTTC.